This TCR beta chain stems from a study of blood T cell repertoires in COVID-19. Sequencing was performed with immunoSEQ multiplex PCR; in TCRdb, only in-frame clones are kept and a portion is missing. Of approximately 160,000 clones listed, roughly nine tenths are singletons. Per the germline V gene, CDR1 is MGHRA and CDR2 is YSYEKL. The CDR3 length is 14 residues. V was pared by 6 bases and J by 4 bases, with 4 bases of the junction left unmatched. Material: peripheral blood. This chain connects TRBV4-1 to TRBJ2-2; 8 bases agree with TRBD2. The source of this sequence is a woman in her seventies with acute or convalescent COVID-19. This CDR3 is CASSRLAGTGELFF. CDR3 DNA: TGCGCCAGCAGTCGGCTAGCGGGCACCGGGGAGCTGTTTTTT.